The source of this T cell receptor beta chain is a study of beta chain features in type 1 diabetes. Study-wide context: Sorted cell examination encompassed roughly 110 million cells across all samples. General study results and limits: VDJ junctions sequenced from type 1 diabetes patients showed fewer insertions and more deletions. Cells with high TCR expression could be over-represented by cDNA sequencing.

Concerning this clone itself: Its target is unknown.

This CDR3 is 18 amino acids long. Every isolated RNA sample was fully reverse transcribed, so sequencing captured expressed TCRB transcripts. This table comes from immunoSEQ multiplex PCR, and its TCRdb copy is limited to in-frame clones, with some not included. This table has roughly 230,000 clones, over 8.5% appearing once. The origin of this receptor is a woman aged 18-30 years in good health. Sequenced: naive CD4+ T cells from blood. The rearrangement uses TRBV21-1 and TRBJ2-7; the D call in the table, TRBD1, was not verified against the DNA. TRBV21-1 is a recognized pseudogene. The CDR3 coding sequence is TGTGCCAGCAGCAAAGGGAAAGACAGCCCCCAGCTTGTCTACGAGCAGTACTTC. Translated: CASSKGKDSPQLVYEQYF.